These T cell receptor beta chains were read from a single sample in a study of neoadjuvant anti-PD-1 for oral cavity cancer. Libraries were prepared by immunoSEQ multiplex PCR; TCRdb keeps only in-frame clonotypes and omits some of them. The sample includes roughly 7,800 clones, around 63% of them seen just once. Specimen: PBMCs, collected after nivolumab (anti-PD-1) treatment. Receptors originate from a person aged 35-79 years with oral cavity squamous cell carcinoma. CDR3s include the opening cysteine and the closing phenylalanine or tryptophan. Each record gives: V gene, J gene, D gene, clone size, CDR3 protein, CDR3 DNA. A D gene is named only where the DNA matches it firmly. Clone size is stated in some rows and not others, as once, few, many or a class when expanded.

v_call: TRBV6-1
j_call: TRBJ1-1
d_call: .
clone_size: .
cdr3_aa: CASRKEGQMNTEAFF
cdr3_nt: TGTGCCAGCAGAAAAGAAGGACAAATGAACACTGAAGCTTTCTTT

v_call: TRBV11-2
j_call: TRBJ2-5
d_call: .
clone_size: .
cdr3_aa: CASGPGTDQETQYF
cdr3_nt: TGTGCCAGCGGACCCGGGACGGACCAAGAGACCCAGTACTTC

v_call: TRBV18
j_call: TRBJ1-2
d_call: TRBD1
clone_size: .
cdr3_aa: CASSPDRVGYGYTF
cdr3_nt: TGTGCCAGCTCACCAGACAGGGTGGGCTATGGCTACACCTTC

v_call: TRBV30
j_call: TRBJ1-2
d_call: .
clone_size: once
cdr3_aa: CAWSVYGINYGYTF
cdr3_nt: TGTGCCTGGAGTGTATACGGCATTAACTATGGCTACACCTTC

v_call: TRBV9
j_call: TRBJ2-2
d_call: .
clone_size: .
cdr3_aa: CASSVVANTGELFF
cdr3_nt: TGTGCCAGCAGCGTAGTGGCGAACACCGGGGAGCTGTTTTTT

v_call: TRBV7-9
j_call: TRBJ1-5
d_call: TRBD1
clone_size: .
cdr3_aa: CASSLVTGGIYQPQHF
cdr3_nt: TGTGCCAGCAGCTTAGTTACAGGGGGGATATATCAGCCCCAGCATTTT

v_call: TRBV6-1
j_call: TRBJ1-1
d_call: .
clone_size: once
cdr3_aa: CASFIEFLSTEAFF
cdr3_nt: TGTGCCAGCTTTATTGAGTTTCTTTCCACTGAAGCTTTCTTT

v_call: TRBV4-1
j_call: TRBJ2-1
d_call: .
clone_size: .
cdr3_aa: CASSPQVGWGEQFF
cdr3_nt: TGCGCCAGCAGCCCCCAGGTGGGGTGGGGTGAGCAGTTCTTC

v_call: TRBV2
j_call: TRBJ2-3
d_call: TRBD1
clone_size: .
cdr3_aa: CASSGAGGVADTQYF
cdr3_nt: TGTGCCAGCAGTGGAGCAGGGGGTGTCGCAGATACGCAGTATTTT

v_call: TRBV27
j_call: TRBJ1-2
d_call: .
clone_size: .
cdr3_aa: CASSPTGSYGYTF
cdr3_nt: TGTGCCAGCAGTCCGACAGGAAGCTATGGCTACACCTTC

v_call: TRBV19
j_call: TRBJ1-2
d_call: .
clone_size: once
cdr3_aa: CASSRGLPGYTF
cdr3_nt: TGTGCCAGTAGTCGAGGGTTGCCCGGCTACACCTTC

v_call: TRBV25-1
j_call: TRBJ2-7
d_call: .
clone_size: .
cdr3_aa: CASSEYDEQYF
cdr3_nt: TGTGCCAGCAGTGAATATGACGAGCAGTACTTC

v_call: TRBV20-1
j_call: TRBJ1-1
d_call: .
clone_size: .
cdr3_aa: CSAGLWTEAFF
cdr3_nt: TGCAGTGCTGGGCTTTGGACTGAAGCTTTCTTT

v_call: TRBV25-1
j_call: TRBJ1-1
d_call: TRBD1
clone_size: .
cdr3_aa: CASTETGLNTEAFF
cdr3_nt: TGTGCCAGCACCGAGACAGGGCTGAACACTGAAGCTTTCTTT

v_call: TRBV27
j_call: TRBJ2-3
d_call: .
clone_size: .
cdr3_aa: CASSLGQLSTDTQYF
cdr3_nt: TGTGCCAGCAGTTTAGGGCAGCTTAGCACAGATACGCAGTATTTT

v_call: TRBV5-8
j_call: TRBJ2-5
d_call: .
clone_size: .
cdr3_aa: CASSLKDGTLQETQYF
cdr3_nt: TGTGCCAGCAGCTTGAAGGACGGGACCCTACAAGAGACCCAGTACTTC

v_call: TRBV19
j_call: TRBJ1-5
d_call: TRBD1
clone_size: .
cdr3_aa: CASKWGQGAGQPQHF
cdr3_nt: TGTGCCAGTAAGTGGGGGCAGGGGGCGGGTCAGCCCCAGCATTTT

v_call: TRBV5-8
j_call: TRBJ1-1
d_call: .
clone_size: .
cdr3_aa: CASSLWVPQGMNTEAFF
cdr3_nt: TGTGCCAGCAGCTTGTGGGTCCCTCAGGGAATGAACACTGAAGCTTTCTTT

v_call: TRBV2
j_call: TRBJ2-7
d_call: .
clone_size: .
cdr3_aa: CASSAAQGWSEQYF
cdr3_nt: TGTGCCAGCAGTGCGGCGCAGGGATGGAGCGAGCAGTACTTC

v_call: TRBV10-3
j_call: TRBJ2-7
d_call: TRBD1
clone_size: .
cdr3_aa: CAIRWDREAYEQYF
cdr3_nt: TGTGCCATCAGATGGGACAGGGAAGCCTACGAGCAGTACTTC

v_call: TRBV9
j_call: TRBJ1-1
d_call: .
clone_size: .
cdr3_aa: CASSRLREVNTEAFF
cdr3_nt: TGTGCCAGCAGCCGACTCAGGGAGGTGAACACTGAAGCTTTCTTT

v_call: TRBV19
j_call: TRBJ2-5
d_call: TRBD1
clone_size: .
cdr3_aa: CASSGTTGVFGETQYF
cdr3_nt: TGTGCCAGTAGTGGGACCACAGGGGTTTTCGGGGAGACCCAGTACTTC

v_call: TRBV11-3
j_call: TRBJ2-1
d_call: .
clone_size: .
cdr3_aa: CASSRFLESEQFF
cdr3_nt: TGTGCCAGCAGCCGATTCTTAGAGAGTGAGCAGTTCTTC

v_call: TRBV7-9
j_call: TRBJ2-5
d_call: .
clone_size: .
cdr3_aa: CASRIEETQYF
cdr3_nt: TGTGCCAGCAGGATCGAAGAGACCCAGTACTTC

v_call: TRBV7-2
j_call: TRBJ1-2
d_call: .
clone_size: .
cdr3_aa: CASSLPGDYGYTF
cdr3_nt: TGTGCCAGCAGCCTTCCCGGCGACTATGGCTACACCTTC

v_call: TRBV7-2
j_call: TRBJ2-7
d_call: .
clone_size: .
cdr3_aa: CASSFNLQGGEQYF
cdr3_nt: TGTGCCAGCAGCTTCAACCTTCAGGGTGGCGAGCAGTACTTC

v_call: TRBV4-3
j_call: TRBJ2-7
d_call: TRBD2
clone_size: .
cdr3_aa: CASSQGAGGEHYEQYF
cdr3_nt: TGCGCCAGCAGCCAAGGGGCGGGGGGGGAACACTACGAGCAGTACTTC